Listed here are 26 T cell receptor beta chains from one sample, sequenced in a study of cytomegalovirus exposure and HLA in healthy donors. The PCR made use of 60 Vbeta and 13 Jbeta primers. Generated by immunoSEQ multiplex PCR, the TCRdb table keeps only in-frame clones and is missing some. The top ten clones hold around 5% of a sample with 200,000 to 250,000 clones, roughly 80% of them seen once. The sequenced material came from PBMCs. The receptors come from a woman aged 40 to 50 in good health and CMV-seropositive.

The rearrangement uses TRBV12-5 and TRBJ2-6; 7 positions match TRBD2. The CDR3 has 17 amino acids. The junction had 13 bases not matched to a gene; V was cut back by 5 bases and J by 6 bases. Germline assignment: CDR1 LGHNT and CDR2 FRNRAP. For the CDR3, the DNA is TGTGCTAGTGGTACGGGACTAACCGATCTTTCGGCCAACGTCCTGACTTTC. Translating gives CASGTGLTDLSANVLTF.

The table lists this clone with a count of one. The V and J genes are TRBV5-4 and TRBJ1-2, with D unresolved. Germline CDR1 reads SGHNT; CDR2 reads YYREEE (reference sequence). This CDR3 is built from 13 residues. V was trimmed by 0 bases and J by 5 bases, leaving 8 bases between them. The CDR3 bases are TGTGCCAGCAGCTTGGGGCAGTCTTATGGCTACACCTTC. Translated: CASSLGQSYGYTF. Based on the CDR3 plus reference TRBV5-4 and TRBJ1-2, the full variable domain is ETGVTQSPTHLIKTRGQQVTLRCSSQSGHNTVSWYQQALGQGPQFIFQYYREEENGRGNFPPRFSGLQFPNYSSELNVNALELDDSALYLCASSLGQSYGYTFGSGTRLTVV.

The J gene is TRBJ2-2, the V gene TRBV2; 12 nucleotides match TRBD2. The CDR3 totals 18 residues. Trimming at V came to 2 bases and at J to 0 bases, leaving 4 bases not matched to a gene. Germline V gene sequence: CDR1 SNHLY, CDR2 FYNNEI. DNA for the CDR3: TGTGCCAGCAGTGAAAGAAGACTAGCGGGAGCGAACACCGGGGAGCTGTTTTTT. It codes for CASSERRLAGANTGELFF.

The chain couples TRBV6-5 to TRBJ2-5; possible D gene TRBD1, 6 bases. The J call may be faulty, since TRBJ2-7 better matches the DNA end. The CDR3 covers 12 residues. Germline CDR1 MNHEY, CDR2 SVGAGI. The CDR3 here is CASQGYSYEQYF. DNA for the CDR3: TGTGCCAGTCAGGGGTATTCCTACGAGCAGTACTTC.

This chain joins TRBV5-1 and TRBJ2-3, with TRBD2 matching over 10 bases. This CDR3 has 16 residues. The ends lost 2 bases at V and 4 bases at J; junction bases unmatched: 7. Germline V CDR1 and CDR2: SGHRS, YFSETQ. The CDR3 nucleotides are TGCGCCAGCAGCTTCCCTAGCGGGAGTTCTGCAGATACGCAGTATTTT. Translated: CASSFPSGSSADTQYF.

The V and J genes are TRBV9 and TRBJ1-2, with 11 bases lining up with TRBD1. The CDR3 sequence is 22 residues long. Germline values: CDR1 SGDLS, CDR2 YYNGEE. V shed 3 bases and J 1 base; nucleotides not matched to a gene: 23. The CDR3 coding sequence is TGTGCCAGCAGCGAGGGGGTTTTCGGAGGGACAGGGGGAAGCGGGGGTAACTATGGCTACACCTTC. The encoded protein is CASSEGVFGGTGGSGGNYGYTF.

The chain links TRBV6-1 to TRBJ1-1; the D is unclear. CDR3 size: 14 residues. Germline V gene lookup returns CDR1 MNHNS and CDR2 SASEGT. V shed 1 base and J shed 5 bases, with 11 bases lying between them. The CDR3, as DNA: TGTGCCAGCAGTGAAGTGGTGGGAGGGACTGAAGCTTTCTTT. Residues: CASSEVVGGTEAFF.

The rearrangement links TRBV11-2 to TRBJ2-1, with 8 bases that match TRBD2. The CDR3 totals 13 residues. The germline V gene encodes CDR1 SGHAT and CDR2 FQNNGV. V lost 5 bases and J lost 7; bases outside the gene matches: 4. CDR3 coding DNA: TGTGCCAGCAGCCCGGGGGGGCGGAATGAGCAGTTCTTC. Translating it yields CASSPGGRNEQFF.

This chain links TRBV5-1 with TRBJ2-2, with 11 bases matching TRBD2. V trimming: 4 bases; J trimming: 1 base; junction bases outside the gene matches: 6. The length of the CDR3 is 17 residues. Germline V lookup: CDR1 SGHRS, CDR2 YFSETQ. CDR3 region: CASSPGLAGGNTGELFF. The CDR3 region has the DNA TGCGCCAGCAGCCCAGGACTAGCGGGTGGGAACACCGGGGAGCTGTTTTTT.

The gene calls are TRBV6-6 and TRBJ1-6; D perhaps matches TRBD1 (6 bases). Trimming shortened V by 8 bases and J by 10 bases, and 15 bases separated the two germline ends. The CDR3 covers 13 residues. Germline CDR1 reads MNHNY; CDR2 reads SVGAGI (reference sequence). The CDR3 protein is CASFRGEGSPLHF. CDR3 bases: TGTGCCAGCTTTAGGGGGGAGGGGTCACCCCTCCACTTT.

The chain employs TRBV5-1 and TRBJ2-5; 9 positions match TRBD1. After removal of 4 bases from V and 3 bases from J, the junction contained 10 bases not matched to a gene. This CDR3 comprises 16 residues. Germline V gene lookup returns CDR1 SGHRS and CDR2 YFSETQ. The CDR3 loop reads CASSPSDRTGEETQYF. CDR3 nucleotide sequence: TGCGCCAGCAGCCCATCAGATCGGACAGGGGAAGAGACCCAGTACTTC.

The chain has TRBV7-7 and TRBJ2-2; 9 bases align to TRBD1. Germline V lookup: CDR1 SSHAT, CDR2 FNYEAQ (reference sequence). The CDR3 loop spans 18 amino acids. Germline trimming cut 4 bases from V and 6 bases from J; bases unmatched to any gene: 15. The CDR3 region has the DNA TGTGCCAGCAGCTCCTTAGTCCCCGGACAGGGGAGAGCCGGGGAGCTGTTTTTT. As protein: CASSSLVPGQGRAGELFF. Together with reference TRBV7-7 and TRBJ2-2, the CDR3 gives the full variable domain: GAGVSQSPRYKVTKRGQDVTLRCDPISSHATLYWYQQALGQGPEFLTYFNYEAQPDKSGLPSDRFSAERPEGSISTLTIQRTEQRDSAMYRCASSSLVPGQGRAGELFFGEGSRLTVL.

The chain has TRBV5-8 and TRBJ2-2; D might be TRBD2 (6 bases). Germline CDR1 reads SGHTS; CDR2 reads YDEGEE. The CDR3 covers 17 residues. V was pared by 1 base and J by 2 bases, with 15 bases between. In nucleotides, the CDR3 is TGTGCCAGCAGCTTGATTTTGTCGGGAGTCAACACCGGGGAGCTGTTTTTT. Its translation: CASSLILSGVNTGELFF. The full variable domain, its missing parts supplied by reference TRBV5-8 and TRBJ2-2, is EAGVTQSPTHLIKTRGQQATLRCSPISGHTSVYWYQQALGLGLQFLLWYDEGEERNRGNFPPRFSGRQFPNYSSELNVNALELEDSALYLCASSLILSGVNTGELFFGEGSRLTVL.

V gene TRBV9 combines with J gene TRBJ2-5, with 9 nucleotides matching TRBD2. With 1 base clipped from V and 4 bases from J, the junction kept 8 bases outside the gene matches. Per the germline V gene, CDR1 is SGDLS and CDR2 is YYNGEE. The CDR3 runs to 16 residues. The CDR3 reads CASSVRSSGGRETQYF. CDR3 DNA sequence: TGTGCCAGCAGCGTAAGAAGTAGCGGGGGTCGAGAGACCCAGTACTTC.

This clone appeared a few times. The chain employs TRBV7-3 and TRBJ2-2; 9 bases are a match to TRBD2. J was trimmed by 6 bases and V by 0 bases; bases with no gene match: 2. This CDR3 has 15 amino acids. CDR1 is SGHTA and CDR2 is FQGTGA in the germline V gene. In DNA form, the CDR3 reads TGTGCCAGCAGCTTAACTAGCGGGAGCCCCGGGGAGCTGTTTTTT. Translated, it gives CASSLTSGSPGELFF.

The CDR3 spells CASSLASRQETQYF. In DNA form, the CDR3 reads TGTGCCAGCAGCTTGGCTAGTCGGCAAGAGACCCAGTACTTC. The chain joins TRBV5-4 to TRBJ2-5; D unresolved. The V gene's germline CDR1 is SGHNT and CDR2 YYREEE (reference sequence). The CDR3 consists of 14 residues. Trimming left V 0 bases short and J 2 bases short, with 8 bases between.

The chain employs TRBV4-3 and TRBJ1-2; no definite D call. Germline V gene sequence: CDR1 LGHNA, CDR2 YSLEER. The CDR3 contains 14 residues. Trimming stripped 2 bases from V and 0 bases from J, with 7 bases between. The CDR3 reads CASSQTGTNYGYTF. CDR3 DNA: TGCGCCAGCAGCCAAACGGGGACTAACTATGGCTACACCTTC.

The chain has TRBV10-3 and TRBJ2-3, with TRBD2 identical over 11 bases. Germline-derived CDR1 and CDR2 are ENHRY and SYGVKD. The CDR3 extends over 15 amino acids. Unmatched junction bases numbered 6, after V lost 5 bases and J lost 5 bases. CDR3 nucleotides: TGTGCCATCAGTTCTAGCGGGGGGTGGGGAGATACGCAGTATTTT. Protein: CAISSSGGWGDTQYF.

The count of this clone is one. This chain uses TRBV5-8 with TRBJ2-2, with a possible D match to TRBD1 (5 bases). The CDR3 is made up of 17 amino acids. V shed 4 bases and J shed 0 bases, with 16 bases lying between them. CDR1 SGHTS and CDR2 YDEGEE come from the germline V gene. The CDR3 nucleotides read TGTGCCAGCAGCCTTCCCAGGGAAGGAACGAACACCGGGGAGCTGTTTTTT. Translating gives CASSLPREGTNTGELFF.

The chain is built from TRBV5-4 and TRBJ2-7; TRBD1 matches 7 bases. The CDR3 has 17 amino acids. V lost 4 bases to trimming and J lost 3 bases; unmatched junction nucleotides: 16. Germline V gene sequence: CDR1 SGHNT, CDR2 YYREEE (reference sequence). The CDR3 spells CASSPRPGTAYIYEQYF. The CDR3, as DNA: TGTGCCAGCAGCCCCCGCCCCGGGACAGCCTATATCTACGAGCAGTACTTC. The variable domain in full, completed from reference TRBV5-4 and TRBJ2-7, reads ETGVTQSPTHLIKTRGQQVTLRCSSQSGHNTVSWYQQALGQGPQFIFQYYREEENGRGNFPPRFSGLQFPNYSSELNVNALELDDSALYLCASSPRPGTAYIYEQYFGPGTRLTVT.

This sequence joins TRBV10-3 and TRBJ1-1; TRBD1 matches at 8 bases. The CDR3 runs 15 residues. J lost 5 bases, V lost 2 bases, and 7 bases had no gene match. The germline V gene encodes CDR1 ENHRY and CDR2 SYGVKD. CDR3 bases: TGTGCCATCAGTGAGATTACAGGGGGGCGGACTGAAGCTTTCTTT. Its protein is CAISEITGGRTEAFF.

This clone was picked up one time. Other DNA sequences in this specimen translate into the identical CDR3. The chain links TRBV5-4 to TRBJ2-2; possibly TRBD2 for D (6 bases). CDR3 size: 17 residues. V was shortened by 3 bases and J by 1 base, with 16 bases between the two germline ends. Germline CDR1 reads SGHNT; CDR2 reads YYREEE (reference sequence). The CDR3 spells CASSSGTSRGNTGELFF. In DNA, the CDR3 is TGTGCCAGCAGCTCAGGCACTAGCCGGGGGAACACCGGGGAGCTGTTTTTT.

CDR3 DNA sequence: TGTGCCAGCAGTCCCCGGAGGGCTGGAAACACCATATATTTT. This translates into CASSPRRAGNTIYF. The chain links TRBV27 to TRBJ1-3; D is uncertain. Per germline, CDR1 MNHEY and CDR2 SMNVEV (reference sequence). This CDR3 has 14 amino acids. The V end was cut by 5 bases, the J end by 2 bases, with 10 bases between.

This clone was picked up a small number of times. The J gene is TRBJ1-2, the V gene TRBV30; D gene uncertain. Per germline, CDR1 GTSNPN and CDR2 SVGIG (reference sequence). The CDR3 has 11 residues. The germline V and J ends were trimmed by 2 bases and 10 bases, with 11 bases remaining between them. CDR3 in DNA: TGTGCCTGGAGTTACACAGATCCCTACACCTTC. As protein: CAWSYTDPYTF.

V and J are TRBV9 and TRBJ2-3; 9 bases line up with TRBD2. This CDR3 has 14 amino acids. The V gene end was trimmed by 3 bases and the J gene end by 4 bases; junction bases not matched to a gene: 3. CDR1 is SGDLS and CDR2 is YYNGEE in the germline V gene. In DNA, the CDR3 is TGTGCCAGCAGCGCCCTAGCGGGACCAGATACGCAGTATTTT. Its translation: CASSALAGPDTQYF.

In its sample, this clone was seen a few times. This rearrangement joins TRBV5-1 to TRBJ2-4; tentatively, D is TRBD1 (5 bases). Trimming took 0 bases from V and 6 from J, leaving 16 bases between them. This CDR3 spans 16 amino acids. The germline gives CDR1 SGHRS, CDR2 YFSETQ. The CDR3 region is CASSLDRVGQGNIQYF. CDR3 nucleotide sequence: TGCGCCAGCAGCTTGGATCGGGTTGGCCAGGGAAACATTCAGTACTTC.